The T cell receptor beta chain under discussion was sequenced for a study of molecular identifiers for immune sequencing clone quantification. This clonotype has just a few counts. Germline V CDR1 and CDR2: ENHRY, SYGVKD. With 0 bases clipped from V and 6 bases from J, the junction kept 1 base outside the gene matches. There are 14 residues in the CDR3. In preparing bulk TCR libraries, previously described methods and listed TCR primers were used. TCRdb redid the calling of the PCR reads with MiXCR, one entry per CDR3 protein. The top ten hold 0.7% to 1% of the sample, which has about half a million distinct CDR3 sequences, about a fifth seen once.

Sequencing input: naive CD8+ T cells from blood, with Jurkat cell RNA spiked in. Specified subset: FACS-sorted CD8+CD4-CCR7+CD45RA+ naive T cells. The origin of this receptor is a human donor in good health. Some libraries in this study had Jurkat cell RNA spiked in. The chain joins TRBV10-3 to TRBJ2-1, with 8 bases identical to TRBD2. CDR3 in amino acids: CAISESGGVNEQFF. In nucleotides, the CDR3 is TGTGCCATCAGTGAGTCCGGGGGGGTCAATGAGCAGTTCTTC.